These 26 T cell receptor beta chains originate from one sample sequenced in a study of beta chain features in type 1 diabetes. Expressed TCRB transcripts were sequenced after all isolated RNA was converted to cDNA. TCRdb's table, derived via immunoSEQ multiplex PCR, lists solely in-frame clones and lacks some. The data show about 930,000 clones, under 20% seen once. Source material: naive CD4+ T cells from blood. The receptors here all came from a woman younger than 35 in good health.

The CDR3 loop is CASSFAAGRREKLFF. As DNA, the CDR3 is TGTGCCAGCAGTTTCGCGGCAGGGAGGAGGGAAAAACTGTTTTTT. The chain has TRBV28 and TRBJ1-4, with D possibly matching TRBD1 (5 bases). The CDR3 loop spans 15 amino acids. Deletions cut 3 bases from V and 8 bases from J, with 16 bases between. CDR1 is MDHEN and CDR2 is SYDVKM in the germline V gene. Drawing the rest from reference TRBV28 and TRBJ1-4, the complete variable domain is DVKVTQSSRYLVKRTGEKVFLECVQDMDHENMFWYRQDPGLGLRLIYFSYDVKMKEKGDIPEGYSVSREKKERFSLILESASTNQTSMYLCASSFAAGRREKLFFGSGTQLSVL.

The J gene is TRBJ2-1, the V gene TRBV6-5; D call uncertain. Germline V gene data show CDR1 as MNHEY and CDR2 as SVGAGI. The CDR3 runs to 14 residues. Trimming left V 2 bases short and J 6 bases short, with 11 bases between. The CDR3 region is CASSYGRAVNEQFF. The CDR3 DNA is TGTGCCAGCAGTTACGGACGGGCGGTCAATGAGCAGTTCTTC.

This clone appeared a few times. J is TRBJ2-1 and V is TRBV29-1; D is perhaps TRBD2 (6 bases). Germline lookup yields CDR1 SQVTM and CDR2 ANQGSEA. The CDR3 is made up of 18 amino acids. V lost 1 base and J 0 bases, leaving 19 bases between the germline ends. The CDR3 is CSVEGLVAVGVSYNEQFF. CDR3 sequence (DNA): TGCAGCGTTGAAGGACTAGTCGCTGTCGGTGTCTCCTACAATGAGCAGTTCTTC.

This clone was seen a handful of times. The J gene is TRBJ2-7, the V gene TRBV7-6; weak D call: TRBD1 (5 bases). Trimming pared 0 bases from V and 2 bases from J, leaving 8 bases between. CDR3 length: 14 residues. Germline CDR1 SGHVS, CDR2 FNYEAQ. The CDR3 protein is CASSLAWGPYEQYF. CDR3 nucleotide sequence: TGTGCCAGCAGCTTAGCTTGGGGCCCCTACGAGCAGTACTTC.

On this clone: Other DNA sequences within the sample encode an identical CDR3. The V and J genes are TRBV18 and TRBJ1-1, with D uncertain. CDR1 and CDR2 from the germline V gene are KGHSH and LQKENI. V was trimmed by 3 bases and J by 5 bases, leaving 7 bases between them. The CDR3 sequence is 12 residues long. The CDR3 nucleotides are TGTGCCAGCTCACCCTACGGAACTGAAGCTTTCTTT. Amino acid sequence: CASSPYGTEAFF.

This rearrangement joins TRBV10-1 to TRBJ2-3, with a possible D match to TRBD1 (6 bases). V shed 6 bases and J shed 1 base, with 8 bases lying between them. The CDR3 contains 13 residues. Germline CDR1 is WNHNN and CDR2 is SYGVQD (reference sequence). For the CDR3, the DNA is TGCGCCAGCAGGGACAGTGGCACAGATACGCAGTATTTT. Protein sequence: CASRDSGTDTQYF.

This clone came up a few times. J is TRBJ2-1 and V is TRBV28; no definite D call. Trimming took off 8 bases at V and 0 bases at J, with 5 bases between the two ends. The CDR3 runs to 12 residues. Germline V gene data show CDR1 as MDHEN and CDR2 as SYDVKM. The CDR3 protein is CASQSSYNEQFF. In DNA form, the CDR3 reads TGTGCCAGCCAGAGCTCCTACAATGAGCAGTTCTTC.

The CDR3 bases are TGTGCCAGCAGTGAACACCCTTTCTTGCAGTATTTT. It codes for CASSEHPFLQYF. This sequence joins TRBV2 and TRBJ2-3, with no clear D. The CDR3 consists of 12 residues. V was cut by 2 bases and J by 11 bases, with 11 bases left in between. CDR1 and CDR2 from the germline V gene are SNHLY and FYNNEI.

The sample holds a few counts of this clone. V and J are TRBV5-6 and TRBJ1-2; D not resolved. V was pared by 4 bases and J by 0 bases, with 13 bases between. Germline CDR1 is SGHDT and CDR2 is YYEEEE. The CDR3 extends over 15 amino acids. CDR3 amino acids: CASSRGSPSNYGYTF. CDR3 DNA: TGTGCCAGCAGCCGAGGCAGCCCTTCTAACTATGGCTACACCTTC.

V and J are TRBV5-4 and TRBJ2-1; 7 nucleotides line up with TRBD2. The junction had 4 bases not matched to a gene; V was cut back by 2 bases and J by 5 bases. The germline V gene has CDR1 SGHNT and CDR2 YYREEE (reference sequence). The CDR3 spans 14 residues. In DNA, the CDR3 is TGTGCCAGCAGCTTCCCTAGCGGCAACAATGAGCAGTTCTTC. Its translation: CASSFPSGNNEQFF.

This clone was recorded a few times. The rearrangement links TRBV16 to TRBJ1-4, with 8 nucleotides matching TRBD1. This CDR3 has 15 residues. In germline, CDR1 is KGHSY, CDR2 FQNENV. J lost 9 bases, V lost 2 bases, and 8 bases had no gene match. In DNA form, the CDR3 reads TGTGCCAGCAGCCAACTTCGGACAGGGCACCAAAAACTGTTTTTT. It yields the protein CASSQLRTGHQKLFF.

A few counts support this clone. The chain combines TRBV5-8 with TRBJ2-5; no reliable D call. The CDR3 length is 12 residues. CDR1 and CDR2 (germline): SGHTS, YDEGEE. The ends were cut back, 4 bases at V and 5 bases at J, with 9 bases in the middle. CDR3 protein: CASSPEKETQYF. CDR3 coding DNA: TGTGCCAGCAGCCCTGAAAAGGAGACCCAGTACTTC.

This clone appeared a few times. The chain joins TRBV12-2 to TRBJ2-7. TRBV12-2 is designated a pseudogene. The CDR3 has 16 amino acids. CDR3 DNA: TGTGCAAGTCGCTTAGTGGGGGACGACTTCTGGTACGAGCAGTACTTC. It codes for CASRLVGDDFWYEQYF.

The rearrangement links TRBV5-1 to TRBJ2-7; 7 bases match TRBD2. The germline CDR1 and CDR2 sequences are SGHRS and YFSETQ. CDR3 length equals 15 residues. With V trimmed by 0 bases and J by 2 bases, 5 bases remained unmatched. CDR3 sequence (DNA): TGCGCCAGCAGCTTGGTGGCTAGCGGAACCTACGAGCAGTACTTC. It encodes CASSLVASGTYEQYF.

This clone was counted a few times. The V call is TRBV27, the J call TRBJ2-1, with TRBD1 matching 9 bases. CDR3 size: 14 residues. Unmatched junction bases numbered 10, after V lost 5 bases and J lost 11 bases. Germline CDR1 and CDR2: MNHEY and SMNVEV (reference sequence). CDR3 nucleotides: TGTGCCAGCAGTCGGGACAGGGCTCAAAATAAGCAGTTCTTC. Encoded protein: CASSRDRAQNKQFF.

The rearrangement uses TRBV9 and TRBJ2-2; D gene ambiguous. Trimming shortened V by 4 bases and J by 0 bases, and 7 bases separated the two germline ends. The CDR3 contains 14 residues. Looked up from germline, CDR1 is SGDLS and CDR2 is YYNGEE. The CDR3 nucleotides are TGTGCCAGCAGCCCAGTTCCGAACACCGGGGAGCTGTTTTTT. Amino acid sequence: CASSPVPNTGELFF.

Regarding this clone: Other DNA sequences in the sample encode the same CDR3. The genes are TRBV6-5 and TRBJ1-1; D is possibly TRBD1 (6 bases). The germline V gene has CDR1 MNHEY and CDR2 SVGAGI. The CDR3 spans 13 residues. Between the trimmed V and J ends, which lost 3 bases and 4 bases, there was a span of 9 bases. CDR3 sequence: CASSYFRGTEAFF. The CDR3 nucleotides read TGTGCCAGCAGTTATTTCAGGGGCACTGAAGCTTTCTTT.

The chain links TRBV2 to TRBJ1-2, with TRBD1 matching 12 bases. Trimming cost V 7 bases and J 6 bases; bases outside gene matches: 15. Germline CDR1 is SNHLY and CDR2 is FYNNEI. The CDR3 consists of 17 residues. DNA for the CDR3: TGTGCCAGCAAGTTTGGCGGGACAGGGGGCTTTGTGGATGGCTACACCTTC. Amino acid sequence: CASKFGGTGGFVDGYTF.

The table lists this clone with a few counts. At one end the junction does not follow the germline gene, possibly because of a read error. The chain recombines TRBV29-1 with TRBJ2-1, with TRBD2 as a possible D gene (7 bases). The CDR3 consists of 12 residues. The V gene's germline CDR1 is SQVTM and CDR2 ANQGSEA. CDR3 nucleotides: TGCAGCGTTGATGTATGGGGGCGGGAGCTGTTCTTC. It translates to CSVDVWGRELFF.

This clone occurred a few times. V and J are TRBV18 and TRBJ1-5, with D uncertain. Germline CDR1 and CDR2: KGHSH and LQKENI. V gave up 2 bases and J gave up 0 bases, with 2 bases separating them. The CDR3 contains 13 residues. Here the CDR3 reads CASSPISNQPQHF. CDR3 coding DNA: TGTGCCAGCTCACCAATTAGCAATCAGCCCCAGCATTTT.

This clone was seen a handful of times. DNA for the CDR3: TGTGCCAGTACCCCCTCCGGGACTAGCGGCAGAGAGACCCAGTACTTC. Amino acid sequence: CASTPSGTSGRETQYF. V usage is TRBV19 and J usage is TRBJ2-5; TRBD2 agrees at 11 bases. V lost 7 bases and J lost 4; bases outside the gene matches: 11. The CDR3 loop spans 16 amino acids. Germline CDR1 and CDR2: LNHDA and SQIVND (reference sequence).

This chain uses TRBV14 with TRBJ1-2; D might be TRBD1 (6 bases). V was pared by 4 bases and J by 8 bases, with 20 bases between. CDR3 length: 15 residues. Germline-derived CDR1 and CDR2 are SGHDN and FVKESK. The CDR3 sequence is CASSLLDRSAYGYTF. The CDR3 DNA reads TGTGCCAGCAGCCTCTTAGACAGGTCCGCATACGGCTACACCTTC.

The chain carries TRBV18 and TRBJ1-1; 7 bases fit TRBD1. CDR3 length: 13 amino acids. CDR1 is KGHSH and CDR2 is LQKENI in the germline V gene. V lost 4 bases to trimming and J lost 4 bases; unmatched junction nucleotides: 3. The CDR3: CASSRQGSTEAFF. DNA of the CDR3: TGTGCCAGCTCACGACAGGGAAGCACTGAAGCTTTCTTT.

CDR3 sequence (DNA): TGTGCCAGCAGTTTTCGCGGTCCCACTGAAGCTTTCTTT. Its protein product is CASSFRGPTEAFF. The rearrangement joins TRBV28 to TRBJ1-1; no firm D call. Germline V gene data show CDR1 as MDHEN and CDR2 as SYDVKM. Deletions cut 3 bases from V and 4 bases from J, with 9 bases between. The CDR3 extends over 13 amino acids.

This clone was seen a handful of times. The chain has TRBV7-2 and TRBJ2-1; 7 nucleotides line up with TRBD1. The J segment lost 7 bases and the V segment lost 1 base, leaving 10 bases of the junction unmatched. Germline-derived CDR1 and CDR2 are SGHTA and FQGNSA. This CDR3 contains 16 residues. This CDR3 reads CASSLEGAGEWNEQFF. DNA for the CDR3: TGTGCCAGCAGCTTAGAGGGGGCAGGGGAATGGAATGAGCAGTTCTTC.

The genes are TRBV18 and TRBJ1-1, with TRBD1 as a possible D gene (5 bases). Looked up from germline, CDR1 is KGHSH and CDR2 is LQKENI. V shed 6 bases and J shed 1 base, with 9 bases lying between them. The CDR3 is made up of 13 amino acids. The CDR3 loop reads CASSFDRNTEAFF. The DNA for the CDR3 is TGTGCCAGCTCTTTCGACAGGAACACTGAAGCTTTCTTT.